The 21 T cell receptor beta chains below all came from one sample that was sequenced in a study of blood T cell repertoires in COVID-19. Sequenced by immunoSEQ multiplex PCR; TCRdb stores in-frame clones only, minus some. This table holds fewer than 200,000 clones, 75% to 90% found once. Input material: PBMCs or T cells enriched from blood (not recorded which). These receptors all stem from a woman aged 45 to 65 who had recovered from COVID-19.

V and J are TRBV29-1 and TRBJ2-5, with D tentatively TRBD2 (5 bases). V gave up 7 bases and J gave up 5 bases, with 14 bases separating them. Germline loops: CDR1 SQVTM, CDR2 ANQGSEA. CDR3 size: 12 residues. The CDR3 nucleotides are TGCAGCGCGACTACCCGAGGGGAGACCCAGTACTTC. This codes for CSATTRGETQYF.

The V gene is TRBV4-2, the J gene TRBJ2-5; TRBD2 aligns across 8 bases. Looked up from germline, CDR1 is LGHNA and CDR2 is YNFKEQ. This CDR3 is built from 15 residues. V shed 0 bases, J shed 3 bases, and the junction held 3 bases outside the gene matches. The CDR3 sequence: CASSQEAGVKETQYF. The CDR3 DNA follows: TGTGCCAGCAGCCAAGAAGCGGGGGTAAAAGAGACCCAGTACTTC.

This clone was picked up a small number of times. This chain joins TRBV28 and TRBJ1-1, with D possibly TRBD1 on 5 matching bases. V was pared by 3 bases and J by 4 bases, with 9 bases between. This CDR3 comprises 13 residues. Germline CDR1 is MDHEN and CDR2 is SYDVKM. This CDR3 is CASSLGQLTEAFF. For the CDR3, the DNA is TGTGCCAGCAGTTTGGGGCAGCTCACTGAAGCTTTCTTT. Supplemented by reference TRBV28 and TRBJ1-1, the full variable domain reads DVKVTQSSRYLVKRTGEKVFLECVQDMDHENMFWYRQDPGLGLRLIYFSYDVKMKEKGDIPEGYSVSREKKERFSLILESASTNQTSMYLCASSLGQLTEAFFGQGTRLTVV.

The chain uses TRBV5-1 and TRBJ2-5; D is possibly TRBD1 (6 bases). The germline gives CDR1 SGHRS, CDR2 YFSETQ. Trimming pared 0 bases from V and 2 bases from J, leaving 14 bases between. This CDR3 is built from 16 residues. The CDR3 is CASSLGSGQLQETQYF. The DNA for the CDR3 is TGCGCCAGCAGCTTGGGGTCAGGACAGCTTCAAGAGACCCAGTACTTC.

The chain links TRBV23-1 to TRBJ1-5; D possibly corresponds to TRBD1 (5 bases). TRBV23-1 counts as an open reading frame of uncertain function. CDR3 size: 19 residues. V dropped 1 base and J dropped 4 bases, with 23 bases sitting between them. The CDR3, as DNA: TGCGCCAGCAGTCAATGGGGCAGGGTCTGGGTTGGAGGGAATCAGCCCCAGCATTTT. Its protein is CASSQWGRVWVGGNQPQHF.

Worth noting for this clone: The identical CDR3 is also encoded by other nucleotide sequences in the sample. The gene calls are TRBV30 and TRBJ1-2; TRBD1 aligns across 11 bases. Germline CDR1 is GTSNPN and CDR2 is SVGIG (reference sequence). The trim removed 5 bases at V and 4 bases at J, leaving 0 bases unmatched. The CDR3 is 12 residues long. The CDR3 bases are TGTGCCTGGGGGACAGGGGGCTATGGCTACACCTTC. The encoded protein is CAWGTGGYGYTF.

The chain is built from TRBV2 and TRBJ1-4; D is undetermined. Trimming shortened V by 4 bases and J by 6 bases, and 12 bases separated the two germline ends. The germline CDR1 and CDR2 sequences are SNHLY and FYNNEI. The length of the CDR3 is 14 residues. The CDR3 loop reads CASSGRAVDEKLFF. The CDR3 DNA reads TGTGCCAGCAGTGGGAGGGCGGTTGATGAAAAACTGTTTTTT.

The CDR3 here is CASGLPTQAQYF. For the CDR3, the DNA is TGTGCTAGTGGTTTGCCCACCCAGGCCCAGTACTTC. V usage is TRBV12-5 and J usage is TRBJ2-5; the D is unclear. V was clipped by 2 bases and J by 9 bases, with 10 bases between them. The V gene's germline CDR1 is LGHNT and CDR2 FRNRAP. The CDR3 spans 12 residues.

The rearrangement uses TRBV29-1 and TRBJ2-3; possibly TRBD1 for D (7 bases). The length of the CDR3 is 16 residues. From germline, CDR1 is SQVTM and CDR2 ANQGSEA. V gave up 4 bases and J gave up 5 bases, with 22 bases separating them. This CDR3 is CSVGQVRDSIKDTQYF. The CDR3 coding sequence is TGCAGCGTTGGTCAAGTGCGGGACAGTATCAAAGATACGCAGTATTTT.

This clone was picked up a small number of times. The rearrangement links TRBV7-9 to TRBJ2-5; D perhaps matches TRBD2 (7 bases). The CDR3 has 15 residues. Germline V gene data show CDR1 as SEHNR and CDR2 as FQNEAQ (reference sequence). The V and J ends lost 5 bases and 5 bases respectively, with 18 bases between them. Here the CDR3 DNA reads TGTGCCAGCAGCCCCCCCGGGGGGCCGAAGGAGACCCAGTACTTC. Translation gives CASSPPGGPKETQYF.

This clone was found a few times. This chain joins TRBV4-1 and TRBJ1-2; 7 bases match TRBD1. The CDR3 covers 14 residues. From germline, CDR1 is MGHRA and CDR2 YSYEKL. V shed 5 bases, J shed 7 bases, and the junction held 10 bases outside the gene matches. Here the CDR3 DNA reads TGCGCCAGCAGCTTCGACAGGGACTCCGTTGGCTACACCTTC. This sequence encodes CASSFDRDSVGYTF.

The count of this clone is one. The rearrangement uses TRBV19 and TRBJ2-5, with 12 positions matching TRBD1. The V gene end was trimmed by 4 bases and the J gene end by 5 bases; junction bases not matched to a gene: 5. Germline values: CDR1 LNHDA, CDR2 SQIVND (reference sequence). The CDR3 runs to 15 residues. The CDR3 loop reads CASSTRDRGRETQYF. CDR3 nucleotide sequence: TGTGCCAGTAGTACCCGGGACAGGGGGCGGGAGACCCAGTACTTC.

This clone was counted a single time. The chain has TRBV9 and TRBJ2-7, with 7 bases aligning to TRBD2. Judging by the DNA end, TRBJ2-5 fits better; the J call may be wrong. CDR1 is SGDLS, CDR2 YYNGEE, per germline. This CDR3 is built from 15 residues. CDR3 sequence: CASSVGGAGQETQYF. CDR3 nucleotides: TGTGCCAGCAGCGTAGGAGGAGCGGGGCAGGAGACCCAGTACTTC.

This clone showed up just once. The gene calls are TRBV6-5 and TRBJ1-3; possibly TRBD1 for D (5 bases). Germline V gene sequence: CDR1 MNHEY, CDR2 SVGAGI. V dropped 6 bases and J dropped 3 bases, with 15 bases sitting between them. The CDR3 spans 15 residues. The DNA for the CDR3 is TGTGCCAGCAGAACTCCCGGGGGTTTTGGAAACACCATATATTTT. Amino acids: CASRTPGGFGNTIYF.

This clone was observed once. This chain joins TRBV29-1 and TRBJ1-1; D is possibly TRBD1 (6 bases). V was clipped by 7 bases and J by 0 bases, with 18 bases between them. Germline V gene sequence: CDR1 SQVTM, CDR2 ANQGSEA. The CDR3 is 15 residues long. DNA for the CDR3: TGCAGCGGCTACAGGGTCGAGGGGATGAACACTGAAGCTTTCTTT. Protein product: CSGYRVEGMNTEAFF.

V usage is TRBV11-2 and J usage is TRBJ2-3; 8 positions match TRBD2. V shed 5 bases, J shed 0 bases, and the junction held 4 bases outside the gene matches. CDR1 SGHAT and CDR2 FQNNGV come from the germline V gene. The CDR3 is 15 residues long. This CDR3 is CASSPSGSSTDTQYF. In DNA, the CDR3 is TGTGCCAGCAGCCCCAGCGGGAGCAGCACAGATACGCAGTATTTT.

This rearrangement joins TRBV28 to TRBJ1-3, with TRBD1 matching 9 bases. CDR1 and CDR2 from the germline V gene are MDHEN and SYDVKM. The V gene end was trimmed by 2 bases and the J gene end by 6 bases; junction bases not matched to a gene: 2. CDR3 length: 14 amino acids. The CDR3 DNA sequence: TGTGCCAGCAGTTTAGGGGACAGGGTAAACACCATATATTTT. Its protein product is CASSLGDRVNTIYF.

The rearrangement uses TRBV13 and TRBJ1-6; 8 bases fit TRBD1. This CDR3 has 14 residues. Germline V CDR1 and CDR2: PRHDT, FYEKMQ (reference sequence). The junction had 3 bases not matched to a gene; V was cut back by 2 bases and J by 9 bases. CDR3 sequence (DNA): TGTGCCAGCAGCTTATCAGGGGGCGGTTCACCCCTCCACTTT. Translation gives CASSLSGGGSPLHF.

The chain employs TRBV5-1 and TRBJ2-7; D gene uncertain. This CDR3 is 13 amino acids long. The germline CDR1 and CDR2 sequences are SGHRS and YFSETQ. Trimming took 4 bases from V and 0 from J, leaving 8 bases between them. The CDR3 nucleotides are TGCGCCAGCAGCCCAAGCACCTCCTACGAGCAGTACGTC. Translation gives CASSPSTSYEQYV.

This sequence joins TRBV4-1 and TRBJ1-6, with 8 bases that match TRBD1. The length of the CDR3 is 17 residues. The V and J ends lost 6 bases and 0 bases, in that order; junction bases with no gene match: 7. CDR1 and CDR2 from the germline V gene are MGHRA and YSYEKL. The CDR3 spells CASSPGQASSYNSPLHF. CDR3 sequence (DNA): TGCGCCAGCAGTCCGGGACAGGCGAGCTCCTATAATTCACCCCTCCACTTT.

The chain joins TRBV12-3 or TRBV12-4 to TRBJ2-7; perhaps TRBD1 as D (5 bases). Trimming removed 3 bases at V and 5 bases at J, with 11 bases between. This CDR3 contains 13 residues. CDR3 sequence reads: CASSFLQGHEQYV. The CDR3 DNA reads TGTGCCAGCAGTTTTCTGCAGGGCCACGAGCAGTACGTC.